These T cell receptor beta chains were read from a single sample in a study of cytomegalovirus exposure and HLA in healthy donors. Data came from immunoSEQ multiplex PCR; TCRdb stores just in-frame clones and leaves some out. The table lists about 130,000 clones, roughly 78% of them singletons. Input material: PBMCs. The source of these receptors is a man aged 25-45 years in good health. Each CDR3 is given with its conserved first and last residue. The D gene is left open where the match is weak. Some rows have no size entry. The others give once, few or many, or a class for an expanded clone.

CDR3	DNA	size	V	D	J
CASSPISGGEKLFF	TGTGCCAGCTCACCTATTAGCGGAGGTGAAAAACTGTTTTTT	.	TRBV18	.	TRBJ1-4
CASSYSGGERPDTQYF	TGTGCCAGCAGTTACTCGGGGGGAGAGAGGCCAGATACGCAGTATTTT	.	TRBV6-6	.	TRBJ2-3
CASSQSHWGRREQFF	TGCGCCAGCAGTCAATCCCACTGGGGGCGCAGGGAGCAGTTCTTC	.	TRBV23-1	.	TRBJ2-1
CASTRSGTGNTEAFF	TGTGCCAGCACTAGAAGCGGGACAGGTAACACTGAAGCTTTCTTT	.	TRBV27	TRBD1	TRBJ1-1
CASGMLQGTSYEQYF	TGTGCTAGTGGGATGCTACAGGGGACGTCCTACGAGCAGTACTTC	.	TRBV12-5	TRBD1	TRBJ2-7
CSSARVSSGANVLTF	TGCAGCTCTGCTCGAGTGAGCTCTGGGGCCAACGTCCTGACTTTC	once	TRBV29-1	.	TRBJ2-6
CASSGWTGANQPQHF	TGTGCCAGCAGCGGGTGGACAGGTGCTAATCAGCCCCAGCATTTT	.	TRBV7-2	TRBD1	TRBJ1-5
CASSLAGGSNEQFF	TGTGCCAGCAGCCTCGCGGGAGGCTCAAATGAGCAGTTCTTC	.	TRBV6-4	TRBD2	TRBJ2-1
CASSDLSSGNYEQYF	TGCGCCAGCAGTGATTTGTCTAGCGGGAACTACGAGCAGTACTTC	.	TRBV10-1	TRBD2	TRBJ2-7
CASSPLTGQGTYEQYF	TGTGCCAGCTCACCACTCACCGGACAGGGGACCTACGAGCAGTACTTC	once	TRBV18	TRBD1	TRBJ2-7
CASSLRPVETQYF	TGTGCCAGCAGCTTGAGGCCAGTAGAGACCCAGTACTTC	.	TRBV7-3	.	TRBJ2-5
CAWSVRGNQPQHF	TGTGCCTGGAGTGTACGAGGCAATCAGCCCCAGCATTTT	.	TRBV30	.	TRBJ1-5
CSVVAPPQGGYGYTF	TGCAGCGTTGTAGCCCCCCCTCAGGGAGGCTATGGCTACACCTTC	.	TRBV29-1	.	TRBJ1-2
CASSIVWGQSSEAFF	TGTGCCAGTAGTATAGTCTGGGGACAGTCATCTGAAGCTTTCTTT	few	TRBV19	TRBD1	TRBJ1-1
CASSPGTSGGAAEFF	TGTGCCAGCAGCCCCGGGACTAGCGGGGGGGCTGCGGAATTCTTC	few	TRBV7-6	TRBD2	TRBJ2-1
CASSVGDKSPEAFF	TGTGCCAGCAGCGTAGGTGACAAATCCCCCGAAGCTTTCTTT	.	TRBV9	.	TRBJ1-1
CASSSTTGGYEQYF	TGTGCCAGCAGCTCGACAACGGGAGGCTACGAGCAGTACTTC	.	TRBV7-2	TRBD2	TRBJ2-7
CASSPPAGGSEKLFF	TGTGCCAGCTCACCCCCGGCAGGGGGCTCTGAAAAACTGTTTTTT	.	TRBV18	TRBD1	TRBJ1-4
CASNPSAGSGTGELFF	TGTGCCAGCAATCCGTCGGCTGGGTCCGGGACCGGGGAGCTGTTTTTT	.	TRBV27	.	TRBJ2-2
CASSAETGGSSYEQYF	TGTGCCAGCTCAGCCGAGACCGGCGGAAGCTCCTACGAGCAGTACTTC	.	TRBV18	.	TRBJ2-7
CAWSVQIMNTEAFF	TGTGCCTGGAGTGTCCAGATTATGAACACTGAAGCTTTCTTT	.	TRBV30	.	TRBJ1-1